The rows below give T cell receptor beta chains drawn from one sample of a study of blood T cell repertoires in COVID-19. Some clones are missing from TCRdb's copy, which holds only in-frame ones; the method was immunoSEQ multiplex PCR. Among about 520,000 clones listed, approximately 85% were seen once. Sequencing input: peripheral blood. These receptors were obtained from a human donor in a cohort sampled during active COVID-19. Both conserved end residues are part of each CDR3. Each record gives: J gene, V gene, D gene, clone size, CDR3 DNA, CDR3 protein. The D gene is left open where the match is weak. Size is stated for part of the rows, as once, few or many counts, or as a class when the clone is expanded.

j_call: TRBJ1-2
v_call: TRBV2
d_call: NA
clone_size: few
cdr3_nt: TGTGCCAGCAAGGCGGGAGGGGGGGGCTATGGCTACACCTTC
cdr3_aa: CASKAGGGGYGYTF

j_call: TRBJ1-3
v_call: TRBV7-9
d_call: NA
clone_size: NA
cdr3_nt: TGTGCCAGCAGCTTAGGAGGGTCTGGAAACACCATATATTTT
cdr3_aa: CASSLGGSGNTIYF

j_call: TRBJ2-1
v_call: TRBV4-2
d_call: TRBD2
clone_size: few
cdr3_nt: TGTGCCAGCAGCCAAGGGACTAGCGGGAACAATGAGCAGTTCTTC
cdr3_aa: CASSQGTSGNNEQFF

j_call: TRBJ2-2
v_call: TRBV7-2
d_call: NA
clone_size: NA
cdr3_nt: TGTGCCAGCAGCTTACAAGGGGTTTCGAACACCGGGGAGCTGTTTTTT
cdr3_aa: CASSLQGVSNTGELFF

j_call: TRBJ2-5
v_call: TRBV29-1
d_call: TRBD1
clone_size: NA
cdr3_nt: TGCAGCTCTCAGGGGGTCCAAGAGACCCAGTACTTC
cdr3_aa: CSSQGVQETQYF

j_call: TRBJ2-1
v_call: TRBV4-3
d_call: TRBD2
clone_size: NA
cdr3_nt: TGCGCCAGCAGCCAAGAATCGGCTAGCGGCCTGTACAATGAGCAGTTCTTC
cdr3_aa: CASSQESASGLYNEQFF

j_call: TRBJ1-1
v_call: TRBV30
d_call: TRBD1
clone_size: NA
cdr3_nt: TGTGCCTCCGGGACAGGGACAAACACTGAAGCTTTCTTT
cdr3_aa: CASGTGTNTEAFF

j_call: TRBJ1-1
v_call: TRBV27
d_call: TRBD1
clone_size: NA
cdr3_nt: TGTGCCAGCAGAATCAGGGGGGACACTGAAGCTTTCTTT
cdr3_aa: CASRIRGDTEAFF

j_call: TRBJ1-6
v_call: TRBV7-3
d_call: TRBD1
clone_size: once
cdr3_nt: TGTGCCAGCAGCCCGTCGGACAGGGTTGGGTCACCCCTCCACTTT
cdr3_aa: CASSPSDRVGSPLHF

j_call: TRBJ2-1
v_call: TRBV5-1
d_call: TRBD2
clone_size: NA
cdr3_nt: TGCGCCAGCAGCTTGGTACTAGCGGGAAGTGAGCAGTTCTTC
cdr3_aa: CASSLVLAGSEQFF

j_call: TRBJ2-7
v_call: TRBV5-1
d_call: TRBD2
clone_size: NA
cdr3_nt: TGCGCCAGCAGCGTAATTCCGACTAGCGGGTTCGACGAGCAGTACTTC
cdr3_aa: CASSVIPTSGFDEQYF

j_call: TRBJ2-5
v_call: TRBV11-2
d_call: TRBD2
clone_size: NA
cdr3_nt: TGTGCCAGCAGCTTAAATCGTGGGCTAGCGGGAGAAGAGACCCAGTACTTC
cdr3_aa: CASSLNRGLAGEETQYF

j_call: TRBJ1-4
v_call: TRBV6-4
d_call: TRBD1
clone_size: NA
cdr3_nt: TGTGCCAGCAGATTACCCAGGGGGCTTAATGAAAAACTGTTTTTT
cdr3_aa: CASRLPRGLNEKLFF

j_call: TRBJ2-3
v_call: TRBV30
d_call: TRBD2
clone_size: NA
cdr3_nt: TGTGCCTGGGGGACTAGCGGCACAGATACGCAGTATTTT
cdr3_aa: CAWGTSGTDTQYF

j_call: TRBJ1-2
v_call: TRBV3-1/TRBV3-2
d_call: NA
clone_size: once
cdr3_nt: TGTGCCAGCAGCCAAGGTCCCAGGGATATCTCTTATGGCTACACCTTC
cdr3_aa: CASSQGPRDISYGYTF

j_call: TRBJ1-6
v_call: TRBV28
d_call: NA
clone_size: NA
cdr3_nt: TGTGCCAGCAGTTTGAGGGTGTCACCCCTCCACTTT
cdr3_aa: CASSLRVSPLHF

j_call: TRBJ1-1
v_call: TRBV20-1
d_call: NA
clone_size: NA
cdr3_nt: TGCAGTGCTAGTTCTCTGAACACTGAAGCTTTCTTT
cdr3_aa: CSASSLNTEAFF

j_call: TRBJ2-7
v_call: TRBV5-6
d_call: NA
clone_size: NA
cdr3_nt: TGTGCCAGCAGCCTTGGACAGGGAGGGGTCCACGAGCAGTACTTC
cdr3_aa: CASSLGQGGVHEQYF

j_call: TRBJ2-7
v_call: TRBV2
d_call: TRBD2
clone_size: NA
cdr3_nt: TGTGCCAGCAGTGAAAAACAGGGCCCAGGAGGGATAGCGGGAGGCTACGAGCAGTACTTC
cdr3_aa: CASSEKQGPGGIAGGYEQYF

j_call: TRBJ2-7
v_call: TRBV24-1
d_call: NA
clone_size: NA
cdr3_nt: TGTGCCACCAGTGAACCGACAGTACCCTACGAGCAGTACTTC
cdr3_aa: CATSEPTVPYEQYF

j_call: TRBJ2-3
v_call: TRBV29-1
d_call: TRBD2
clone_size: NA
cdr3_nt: TGCAGCGTTTGTGTAGCGGGAGCAGATACGCAGTATTTT
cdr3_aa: CSVCVAGADTQYF

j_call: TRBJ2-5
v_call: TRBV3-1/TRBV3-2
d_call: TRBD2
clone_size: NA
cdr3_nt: TGTGCCAGCAGCCCGGGACTAGCGGGAGGGCCCGGGGCAGAGACCCAGTACTTC
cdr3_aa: CASSPGLAGGPGAETQYF

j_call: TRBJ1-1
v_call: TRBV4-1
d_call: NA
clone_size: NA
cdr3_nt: TGCGCCAGCAGCCAACGGGACAAAGCTTTCTTT
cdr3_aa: CASSQRDKAFF

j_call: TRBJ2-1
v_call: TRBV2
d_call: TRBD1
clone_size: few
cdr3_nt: TGTGCCAGCAGTGCCGACAGGGGTTCATTCGATGAGCAGTTCTTC
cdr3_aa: CASSADRGSFDEQFF

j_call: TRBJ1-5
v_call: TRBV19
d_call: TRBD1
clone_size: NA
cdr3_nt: TGTGCCAGTAGTACGATACAGGGGGATCAGCCCCAGCATTTT
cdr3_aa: CASSTIQGDQPQHF

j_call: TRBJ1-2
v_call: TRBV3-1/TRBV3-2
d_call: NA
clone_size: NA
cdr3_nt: TGTGCCAGCAGCCTTCTCCAGGCCGATGGCTACACCTTC
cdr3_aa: CASSLLQADGYTF

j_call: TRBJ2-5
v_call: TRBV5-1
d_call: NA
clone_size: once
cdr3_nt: TGCGCCAGCAGCTTGGACACAGCAGAGACCCAGTACTTC
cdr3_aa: CASSLDTAETQYF

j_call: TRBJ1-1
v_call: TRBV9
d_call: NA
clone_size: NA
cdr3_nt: TGTGCCAGCAGCGTAAACAAGAACACTGAAGCTTTCTTT
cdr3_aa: CASSVNKNTEAFF

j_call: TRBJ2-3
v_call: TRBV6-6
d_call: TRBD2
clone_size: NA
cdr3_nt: TGTGCCAGCAGTCGGTATAATGGACTAGCGGGAGTATCAGATACGCAGTATTTT
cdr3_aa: CASSRYNGLAGVSDTQYF

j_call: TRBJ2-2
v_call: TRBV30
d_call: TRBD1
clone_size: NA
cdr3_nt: TGTGCCTGGACCAGGAATGCAGGGGGTCCCGGGGAGCTGTTTTTT
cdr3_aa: CAWTRNAGGPGELFF

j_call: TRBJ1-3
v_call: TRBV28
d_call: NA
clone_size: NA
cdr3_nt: TGTGCCGGCACCACCTTTTGGGAGTTGGCTGGAAACACCATATATTTT
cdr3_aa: CAGTTFWELAGNTIYF

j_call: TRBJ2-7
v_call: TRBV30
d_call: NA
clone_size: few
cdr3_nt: TGTGCCTGGAGTGGCGGGGTTAAGTCCGAGCAGTACTTC
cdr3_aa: CAWSGGVKSEQYF

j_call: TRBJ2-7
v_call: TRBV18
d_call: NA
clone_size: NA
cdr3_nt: TGTGCCAGCTCATCATCCGTGGAGGCCCTTGACGAGCAGTACTTC
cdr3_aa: CASSSSVEALDEQYF

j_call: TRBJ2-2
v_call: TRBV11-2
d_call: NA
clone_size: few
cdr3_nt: TGTGCCAGCAGCTTGCGGACTACGGGCACCGGGGAGCTGTTTTTT
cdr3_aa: CASSLRTTGTGELFF

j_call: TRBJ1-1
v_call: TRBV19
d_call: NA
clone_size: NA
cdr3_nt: TGTGCCAGTAGTGTTGGAGGCAGCCAAAACACTGAAGCTTTCTTT
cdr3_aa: CASSVGGSQNTEAFF